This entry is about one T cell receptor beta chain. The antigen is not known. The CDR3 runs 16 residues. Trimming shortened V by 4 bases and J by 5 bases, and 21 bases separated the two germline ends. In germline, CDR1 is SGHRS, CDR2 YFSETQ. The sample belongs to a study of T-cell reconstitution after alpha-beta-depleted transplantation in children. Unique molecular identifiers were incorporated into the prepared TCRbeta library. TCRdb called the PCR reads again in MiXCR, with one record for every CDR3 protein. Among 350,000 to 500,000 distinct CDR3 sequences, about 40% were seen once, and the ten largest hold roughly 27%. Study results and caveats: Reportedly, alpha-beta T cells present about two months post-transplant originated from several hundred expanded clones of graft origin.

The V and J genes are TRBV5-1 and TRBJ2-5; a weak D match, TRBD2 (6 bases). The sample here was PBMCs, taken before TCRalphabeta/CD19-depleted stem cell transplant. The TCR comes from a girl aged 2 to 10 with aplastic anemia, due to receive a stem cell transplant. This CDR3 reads CASSPMVGGEGETQYF. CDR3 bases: TGCGCCAGCAGCCCGATGGTCGGGGGAGAGGGGGAGACCCAGTACTTC.